The clone carrying this TCR beta chain showed up just a few times. Its antigen is not identified. V was clipped by 3 bases and J by 5 bases; unmatched bases: 8. The germline V gene encodes CDR1 DFQATT and CDR2 SNEGSKA (reference sequence). The CDR3 length is 14 residues. MiXCR, run by TCRdb on the reads, gives a single entry per CDR3 protein. The sample has 400,000 or so distinct CDR3 sequences, about a sixth seen once. The entry originates in a study of T cell repertoires in cytomegalovirus infection. Study information: Evidence of both CMV infection and a matching HLA type came from public TCR beta signatures. The study's findings and limits: Using cumulative public TCR beta family frequency, the authors identified those who carried CMV together with the relevant HLA.

V and J are TRBV20-1 and TRBJ2-5, with TRBD1 matching 8 bases. The clonotype comes from a human donor in good health (CMV status not recorded). Some clones in this sample may be carry-over from other donors' samples. Sequencing was performed on PBMCs. The DNA of the CDR3 is TGCAGTGCTAGTTCCCCACAGGGGGACGAGACCCAGTACTTC. Its protein product is CSASSPQGDETQYF.